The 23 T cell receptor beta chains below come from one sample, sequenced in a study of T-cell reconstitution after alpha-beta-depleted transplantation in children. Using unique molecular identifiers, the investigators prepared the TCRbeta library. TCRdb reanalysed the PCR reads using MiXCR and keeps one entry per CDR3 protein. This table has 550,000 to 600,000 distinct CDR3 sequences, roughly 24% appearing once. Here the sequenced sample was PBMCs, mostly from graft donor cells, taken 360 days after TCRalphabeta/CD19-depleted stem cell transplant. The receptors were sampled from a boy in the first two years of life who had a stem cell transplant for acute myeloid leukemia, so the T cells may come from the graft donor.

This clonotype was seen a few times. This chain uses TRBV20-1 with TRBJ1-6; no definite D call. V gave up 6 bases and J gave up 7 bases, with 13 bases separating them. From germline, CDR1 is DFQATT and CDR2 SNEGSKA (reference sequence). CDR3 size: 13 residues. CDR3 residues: CSATGRVNSPLHF. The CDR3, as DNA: TGCAGTGCAACCGGGCGAGTCAATTCACCCCTCCACTTT.

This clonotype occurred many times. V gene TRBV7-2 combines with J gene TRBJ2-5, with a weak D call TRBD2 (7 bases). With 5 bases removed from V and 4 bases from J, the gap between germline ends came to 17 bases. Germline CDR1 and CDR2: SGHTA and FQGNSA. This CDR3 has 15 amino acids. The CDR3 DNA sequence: TGTGCCAGCAGCCCGGGGGGCTCAACGATAGAGACCCAGTACTTC. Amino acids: CASSPGGSTIETQYF.

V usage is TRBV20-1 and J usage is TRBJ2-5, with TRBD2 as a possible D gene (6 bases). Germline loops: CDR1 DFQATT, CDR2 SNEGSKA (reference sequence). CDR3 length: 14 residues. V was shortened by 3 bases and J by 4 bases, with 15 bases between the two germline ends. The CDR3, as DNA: TGCAGTGCTAGTAACCGACTAGTTGGAGAGACCCAGTACTTC. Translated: CSASNRLVGETQYF.

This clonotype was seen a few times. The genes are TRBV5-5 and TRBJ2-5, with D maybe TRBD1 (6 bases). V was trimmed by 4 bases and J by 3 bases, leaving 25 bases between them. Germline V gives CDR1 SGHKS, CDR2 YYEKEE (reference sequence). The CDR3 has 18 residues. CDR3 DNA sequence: TGTGCCAGCAGCATAATAAATTTCCGGGCGAAGGGGGAAGAGACCCAGTACTTC. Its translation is CASSIINFRAKGEETQYF.

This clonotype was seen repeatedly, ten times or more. The CDR3 DNA follows: TGTGCCAGCAGCTTGGAGGTAGCGGCTCTTACCGGGGAGCTGTTTTTT. It is translated as CASSLEVAALTGELFF. The gene calls are TRBV5-6 and TRBJ2-2; D is perhaps TRBD2 (6 bases). The CDR3 is 16 amino acids. Deletions cut 0 bases from V and 5 bases from J, with 14 bases between. Germline V gene lookup returns CDR1 SGHDT and CDR2 YYEEEE.

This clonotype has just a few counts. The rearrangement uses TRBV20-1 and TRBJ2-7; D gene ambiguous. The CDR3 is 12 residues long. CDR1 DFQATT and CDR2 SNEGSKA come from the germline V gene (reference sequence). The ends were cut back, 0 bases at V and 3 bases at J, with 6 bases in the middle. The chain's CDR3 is CSARDRSYEQYV. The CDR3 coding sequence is TGCAGTGCTAGAGATCGGAGCTACGAGCAGTACGTC.

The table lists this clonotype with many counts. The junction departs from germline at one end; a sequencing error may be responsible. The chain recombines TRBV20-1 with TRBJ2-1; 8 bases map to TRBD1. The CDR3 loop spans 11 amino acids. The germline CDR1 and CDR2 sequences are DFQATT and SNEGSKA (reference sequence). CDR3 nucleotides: TGCAGTCCTAGGGACAGGAATGAGCAGTTCTTC. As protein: CSPRDRNEQFF.

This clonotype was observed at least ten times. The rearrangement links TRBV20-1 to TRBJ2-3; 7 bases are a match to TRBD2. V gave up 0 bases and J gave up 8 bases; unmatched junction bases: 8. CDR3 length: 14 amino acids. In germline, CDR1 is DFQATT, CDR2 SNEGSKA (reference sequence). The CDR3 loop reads CSARDVGRAGTQYF. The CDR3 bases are TGCAGTGCTAGAGATGTAGGGAGGGCAGGTACGCAGTATTTT.

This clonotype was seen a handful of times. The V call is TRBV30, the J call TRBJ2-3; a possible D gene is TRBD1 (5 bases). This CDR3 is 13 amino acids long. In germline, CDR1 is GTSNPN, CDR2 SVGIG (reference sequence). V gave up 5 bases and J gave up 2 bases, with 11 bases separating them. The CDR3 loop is CAWLVGLTDTQYF. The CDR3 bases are TGTGCCTGGCTGGTGGGGCTCACAGATACGCAGTATTTT.

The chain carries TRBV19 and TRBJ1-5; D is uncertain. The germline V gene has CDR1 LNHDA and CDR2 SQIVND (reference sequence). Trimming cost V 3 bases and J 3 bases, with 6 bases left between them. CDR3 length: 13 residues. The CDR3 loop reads CASSINLNQPQHF. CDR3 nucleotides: TGTGCCAGTAGTATCAATCTCAATCAGCCCCAGCATTTT.

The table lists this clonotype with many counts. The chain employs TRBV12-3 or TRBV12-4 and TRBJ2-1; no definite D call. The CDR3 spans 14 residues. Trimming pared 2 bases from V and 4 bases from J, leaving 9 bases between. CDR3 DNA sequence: TGTGCCAGCAGTTTAACGCAGGTTTACAATGAGCAGTTCTTC. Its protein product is CASSLTQVYNEQFF.

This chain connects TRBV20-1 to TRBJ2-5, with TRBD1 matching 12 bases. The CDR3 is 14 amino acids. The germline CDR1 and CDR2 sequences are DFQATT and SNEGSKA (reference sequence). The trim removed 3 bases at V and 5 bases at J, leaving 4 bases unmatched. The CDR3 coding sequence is TGCAGTGCTAGCCGGGACAGGGGGCTTGAGACCCAGTACTTC. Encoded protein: CSASRDRGLETQYF.

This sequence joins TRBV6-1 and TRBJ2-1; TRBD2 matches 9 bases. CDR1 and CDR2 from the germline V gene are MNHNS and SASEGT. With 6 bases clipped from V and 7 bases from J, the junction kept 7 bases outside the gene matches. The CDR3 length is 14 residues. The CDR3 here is CASSPGAGGNEQFF. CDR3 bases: TGTGCCAGCAGCCCGGGCGCGGGGGGGAATGAGCAGTTCTTC.

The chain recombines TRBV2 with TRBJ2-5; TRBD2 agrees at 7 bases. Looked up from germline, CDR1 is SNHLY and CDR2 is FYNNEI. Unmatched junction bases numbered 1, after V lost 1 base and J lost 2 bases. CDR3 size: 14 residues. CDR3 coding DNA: TGTGCCAGCAGTGAAGTGCGGGGGCAAGAGACCCAGTACTTC. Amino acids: CASSEVRGQETQYF.

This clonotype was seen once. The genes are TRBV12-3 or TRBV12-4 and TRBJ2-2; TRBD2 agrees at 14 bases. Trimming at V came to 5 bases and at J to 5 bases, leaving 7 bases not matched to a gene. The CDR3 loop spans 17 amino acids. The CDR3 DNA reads TGTGCCAGCAGTCCCGGGACTAGCGGGGGTATAACCGGGGAGCTGTTTTTT. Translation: CASSPGTSGGITGELFF.

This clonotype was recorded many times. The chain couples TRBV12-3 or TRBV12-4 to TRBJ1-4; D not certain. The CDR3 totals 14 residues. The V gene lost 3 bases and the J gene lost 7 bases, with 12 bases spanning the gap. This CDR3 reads CASSFGSWGEKLFF. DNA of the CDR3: TGTGCCAGCAGTTTCGGCAGCTGGGGTGAAAAACTGTTTTTT.

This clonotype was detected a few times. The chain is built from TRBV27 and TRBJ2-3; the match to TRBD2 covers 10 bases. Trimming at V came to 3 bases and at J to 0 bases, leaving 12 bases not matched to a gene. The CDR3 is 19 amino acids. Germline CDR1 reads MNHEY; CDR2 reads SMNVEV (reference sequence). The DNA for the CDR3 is TGTGCCAGCAGTTTGGTAGCGGGGGGCCTTGGTACTAGCACAGATACGCAGTATTTT. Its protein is CASSLVAGGLGTSTDTQYF.

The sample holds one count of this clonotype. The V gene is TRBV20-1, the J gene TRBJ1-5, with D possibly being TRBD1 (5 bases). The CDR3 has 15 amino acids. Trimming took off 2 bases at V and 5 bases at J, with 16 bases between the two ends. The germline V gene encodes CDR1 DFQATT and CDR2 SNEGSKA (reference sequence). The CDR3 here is CSARLAGLRDQPQHF. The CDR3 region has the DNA TGCAGTGCTAGACTCGCAGGGTTAAGAGATCAGCCCCAGCATTTT.

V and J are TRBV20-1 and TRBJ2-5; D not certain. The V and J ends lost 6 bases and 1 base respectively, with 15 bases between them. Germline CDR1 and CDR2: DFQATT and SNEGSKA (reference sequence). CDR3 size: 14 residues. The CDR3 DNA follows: TGCAGTGCCGCAACCACAGCCCGCCAAGAGACCCAGTACTTC. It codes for CSAATTARQETQYF.

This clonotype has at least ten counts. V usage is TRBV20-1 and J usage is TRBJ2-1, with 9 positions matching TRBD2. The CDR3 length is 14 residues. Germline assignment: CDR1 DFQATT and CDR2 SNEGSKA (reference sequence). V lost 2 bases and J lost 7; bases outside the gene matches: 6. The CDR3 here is CSARRGGAENEQFF. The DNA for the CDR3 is TGCAGTGCTAGACGCGGGGGGGCGGAGAATGAGCAGTTCTTC.

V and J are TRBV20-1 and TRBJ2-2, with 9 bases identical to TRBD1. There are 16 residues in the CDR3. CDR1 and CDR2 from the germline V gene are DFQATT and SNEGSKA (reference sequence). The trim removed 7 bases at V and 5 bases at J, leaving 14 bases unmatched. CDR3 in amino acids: CSVTTPGQGRTGELFF. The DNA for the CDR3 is TGCAGTGTTACAACACCGGGACAGGGAAGGACCGGGGAGCTGTTTTTT.

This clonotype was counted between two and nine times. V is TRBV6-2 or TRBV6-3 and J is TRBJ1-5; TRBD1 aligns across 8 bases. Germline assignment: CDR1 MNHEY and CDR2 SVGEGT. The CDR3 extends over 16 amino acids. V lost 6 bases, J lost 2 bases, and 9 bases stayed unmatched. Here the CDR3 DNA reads TGTGCCAGCAGCATGGACAGGGTGGTTCGCAATCAGCCCCAGCATTTT. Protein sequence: CASSMDRVVRNQPQHF.

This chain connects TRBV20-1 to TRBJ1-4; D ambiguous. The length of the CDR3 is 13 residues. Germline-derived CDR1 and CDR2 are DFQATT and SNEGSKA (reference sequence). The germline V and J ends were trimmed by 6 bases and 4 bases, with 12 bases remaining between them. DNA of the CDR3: TGCAGTGCCCGCGGCCAGGTTAATGAAAAACTGTTTTTT. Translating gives CSARGQVNEKLFF.